What follows is one T cell receptor beta chain and its context. Each CDR3 protein gets one entry after TCRdb re-called the 5' RACE reads with MiXCR. The sample has around 63,000 distinct CDR3 sequences; about 8% are singletons. This specimen belongs to a study of spatial heterogeneity in lung cancer. V dropped 7 bases and J dropped 1; count of bases not matched to a gene: 8. This CDR3 has 16 amino acids. Per the germline V gene, CDR1 is MNHNS and CDR2 is SASEGT. As for time point: sample taken at primary tumor resection. Whole RNA obtained from tumor, nontumor lung or frozen PBMC underwent sequencing without sorting.

The starting material was PBMCs, obtained at surgery. V gene TRBV6-1 combines with J gene TRBJ2-7, with 12 bases identical to TRBD2. This clonotype was sampled from a female donor with early-stage non-small cell lung cancer. CDR3 in amino acids: CASTKAGTSGSYEQYF. DNA for the CDR3: TGTGCCAGCACTAAAGCCGGGACTAGCGGGTCCTACGAGCAGTACTTC.